This T cell receptor beta chain was captured by sequencing in a study of T cells in Graves' hyperthyroidism and ophthalmopathy. Reasons for excluding patients were uncontrolled infection, other autoimmune disease, pregnancy or lactation. There are a few counts of this clonotype. No antigen is known for it. CDR1 and CDR2 (germline): SGHNT, YYREEE (reference sequence). CDR3 length: 15 residues. V shed 3 bases and J 8 bases; nucleotides not matched to a gene: 12. It was RNA transcripts that yielded the amplified TCR beta CDR3 regions. A set of HTBI primers served as the primers for a first-round RT-PCR of the TCR CDR3. One entry per CDR3 protein, called by TCRdb with MiXCR from the multiplex PCR reads. The data show hundreds of thousands of distinct CDR3 sequences, 15% to 20% seen once. Whole-study results and caveats: In the analysis, a 13 V-J model separated ophthalmopathy from stable hyperthyroidism.

Sequenced sample: blood. The receptor was derived from a woman in her sixties or seventies with Graves' ophthalmopathy. This chain connects TRBV5-4 to TRBJ1-2, with 8 bases identical to TRBD1. The CDR3 DNA is TGTGCCAGCAGCTCCGGACAGGGTCGGAATTTCGGCTACACCTTC. Encoded protein: CASSSGQGRNFGYTF.